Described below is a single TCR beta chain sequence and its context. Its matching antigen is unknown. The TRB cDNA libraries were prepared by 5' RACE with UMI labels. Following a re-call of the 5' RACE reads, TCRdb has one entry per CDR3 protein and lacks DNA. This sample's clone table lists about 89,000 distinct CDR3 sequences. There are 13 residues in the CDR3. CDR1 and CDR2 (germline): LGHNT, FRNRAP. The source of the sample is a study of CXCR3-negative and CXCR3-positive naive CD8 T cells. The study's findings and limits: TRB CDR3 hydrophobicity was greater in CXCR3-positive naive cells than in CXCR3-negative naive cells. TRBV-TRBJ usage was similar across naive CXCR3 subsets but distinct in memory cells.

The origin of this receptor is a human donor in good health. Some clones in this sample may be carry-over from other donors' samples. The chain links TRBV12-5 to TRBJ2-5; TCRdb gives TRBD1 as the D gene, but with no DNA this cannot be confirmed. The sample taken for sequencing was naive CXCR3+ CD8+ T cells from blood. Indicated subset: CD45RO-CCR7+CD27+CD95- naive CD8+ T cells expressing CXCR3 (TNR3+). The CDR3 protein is CASGFPGEETQYF.